This passage covers 15 T cell receptor beta chains from one sample sequenced in a study of CD8+ T cells in alopecia areata. It was cDNA, reverse transcribed from extracted RNA, that served as the sequencing template. The table came from immunoSEQ multiplex PCR; TCRdb's copy has only in-frame clones and leaves some out. Seen here are around 30,000 clones, 60% to 85% observed once, and the top ten hold approximately 18%. The sequencing sample was made of NKG2D-low CD8+ T cells sorted from blood. The receptors shown here come from a human donor with alopecia areata.

This clone was observed once. CDR3 in DNA: TGTGCCAGCAGTTACGCTAGCGGGATAACAGATACGCAGTATTTT. It encodes CASSYASGITDTQYF. The rearrangement joins TRBV6-5 to TRBJ2-3; 9 nucleotides agree with TRBD2. Germline V gene data show CDR1 as MNHEY and CDR2 as SVGAGI. This CDR3 contains 15 residues. J gave up 3 bases and V 2 bases, and 3 bases lay outside the gene matches.

CDR3 residues: CASSLNVDSSYEQYF. CDR3 DNA sequence: TGTGCCAGCAGTTTAAACGTTGACAGCTCCTACGAGCAGTACTTC. The chain combines TRBV28 with TRBJ2-7; D is perhaps TRBD1 (5 bases). This CDR3 region has 15 residues. Per the germline V gene, CDR1 is MDHEN and CDR2 is SYDVKM. The germline V and J ends were trimmed by 2 bases and 0 bases, with 11 bases remaining between them.

This clone appeared a few times. The rearrangement joins TRBV16 to TRBJ1-4; no clear D gene. CDR3 length equals 13 residues. Per the germline V gene, CDR1 is KGHSY and CDR2 is FQNENV. Trimming left V 0 bases short and J 7 bases short, with 6 bases between. The CDR3 DNA sequence: TGTGCCAGCAGCCAATCAGGGTTTGAAAAACTGTTTTTT. As protein: CASSQSGFEKLFF.

V gene TRBV19 combines with J gene TRBJ1-1, with a tentative D call TRBD1 (6 bases). V shed 4 bases and J shed 4 bases, with 16 bases lying between them. The CDR3 sequence is 15 residues long. Per the germline V gene, CDR1 is LNHDA and CDR2 is SQIVND (reference sequence). The CDR3 DNA reads TGTGCCAGTAGTACGGGACTCCTAGGGGGCACTGAAGCTTTCTTT. Its protein is CASSTGLLGGTEAFF. Drawing the rest from reference TRBV19 and TRBJ1-1, the complete variable domain is DGGITQSPKYLFRKEGQNVTLSCEQNLNHDAMYWYRQDPGQGLRLIYYSQIVNDFQKGDIAEGYSVSREKKESFPLTVTSAQKNPTAFYLCASSTGLLGGTEAFFGQGTRLTVV.

The rearrangement uses TRBV2 and TRBJ2-7; 8 positions agree with TRBD2. The CDR3 has 13 amino acids. Germline V gene lookup returns CDR1 SNHLY and CDR2 FYNNEI. Germline trimming cut 7 bases from V and 2 bases from J; bases unmatched to any gene: 4. CDR3 coding DNA: TGTGCCAGCATCCCGCGGGGGGCCTACGAGCAGTACTTC. This sequence encodes CASIPRGAYEQYF.

The chain joins TRBV27 to TRBJ1-1, with D perhaps TRBD1 (5 bases). Germline CDR1 is MNHEY and CDR2 is SMNVEV (reference sequence). V gave up 8 bases and J gave up 1 base, with 8 bases separating them. The CDR3 sequence is 12 residues long. The CDR3: CASHGGNTEAFF. CDR3 coding DNA: TGTGCCAGCCACGGGGGGAACACTGAAGCTTTCTTT.

V gene TRBV27 combines with J gene TRBJ2-1; 7 bases agree with TRBD2. V was clipped by 1 base and J by 1 base; unmatched bases: 4. The CDR3 has 16 amino acids. The germline CDR1 and CDR2 sequences are MNHEY and SMNVEV (reference sequence). The CDR3 DNA follows: TGTGCCAGCAGTTTATGGGGGGGGGTGTCCTACAATGAGCAGTTCTTC. This codes for CASSLWGGVSYNEQFF.

The chain couples TRBV7-9 to TRBJ2-1; D is unresolved. Germline V gene sequence: CDR1 SEHNR, CDR2 FQNEAQ (reference sequence). This CDR3 has 14 residues. With 1 base removed from V and 7 bases from J, the gap between germline ends came to 11 bases. CDR3 bases: TGTGCCAGCAGCTTAGTGTTAGGTCAAAATGAGCAGTTCTTC. The encoded protein is CASSLVLGQNEQFF.

V and J are TRBV29-1 and TRBJ1-1; D remains unclear. Per germline, CDR1 SQVTM and CDR2 ANQGSEA. The V end was cut by 0 bases, the J end by 1 base, with 3 bases between. This CDR3 has 12 residues. The CDR3 region has the DNA TGCAGCGTTGAAGACCAGAACACTGAAGCTTTCTTT. Translation gives CSVEDQNTEAFF. The full variable domain, in which reference TRBV29-1 and TRBJ1-1 provide the parts outside the CDR3, is SAVISQKPSRDICQRGTSLTIQCQVDSQVTMMFWYRQQPGQSLTLIATANQGSEATYESGFVIDKFPISRPNLTFSTLTVSNMSPEDSSIYLCSVEDQNTEAFFGQGTRLTVV.

The chain couples TRBV4-1 to TRBJ2-5; TRBD2 agrees at 10 bases. This CDR3 region has 18 residues. V lost 0 bases to trimming and J lost 3 bases; unmatched junction nucleotides: 10. Germline-derived CDR1 and CDR2 are MGHRA and YSYEKL. The CDR3 sequence is CASSQDSVLAGVEETQYF. CDR3 nucleotides: TGCGCCAGCAGCCAAGATAGCGTCCTAGCGGGAGTGGAAGAGACCCAGTACTTC.

This clone was seen a few times. The J gene is TRBJ2-3, the V gene TRBV5-8; TRBD2 agrees at 8 bases. J gave up 2 bases and V 3 bases, and 8 bases lay outside the gene matches. The CDR3 runs to 16 residues. Germline V gene data show CDR1 as SGHTS and CDR2 as YDEGEE. The CDR3 coding sequence is TGTGCCAGCAGCTCGCGTCGGGAGGGGGTCACAGATACGCAGTATTTT. Residues: CASSSRREGVTDTQYF.

The chain combines TRBV6-1 with TRBJ2-1; TRBD2 matches 13 bases. CDR1 and CDR2 (germline): MNHNS, SASEGT. The CDR3 has 15 residues. V lost 4 bases, J lost 4 bases, and 1 base stayed unmatched. The CDR3 region has the DNA TGTGCCAGCAGTGGGACTAGCGGGGGTTACAATGAGCAGTTCTTC. This encodes CASSGTSGGYNEQFF.

V usage is TRBV5-6 and J usage is TRBJ1-5, with D perhaps TRBD1 (5 bases). This CDR3 has 15 residues. The V gene's germline CDR1 is SGHDT and CDR2 YYEEEE. Trimming pared 1 base from V and 6 bases from J, leaving 14 bases between. CDR3 coding DNA: TGTGCCAGCAGCTTGTCCGCGGGACCGAGTCAGCCCCAGCATTTT. This sequence encodes CASSLSAGPSQPQHF.

V is TRBV6-1 and J is TRBJ1-1, with 8 positions matching TRBD1. Per germline, CDR1 MNHNS and CDR2 SASEGT. There are 14 residues in the CDR3. V shed 4 bases, J shed 2 bases, and the junction held 3 bases outside the gene matches. The CDR3 region is CASSATGENTEAFF. The CDR3 DNA is TGTGCCAGCAGTGCGACAGGGGAAAACACTGAAGCTTTCTTT.

This clone was seen once. The CDR3 DNA reads TGTGCCAGCCGGGGGCCGGGCGAGCAGTACTTC. Amino acid sequence: CASRGPGEQYF. The chain is built from TRBV6-5 and TRBJ2-7; D tentatively fits TRBD1 or TRBD2 (6 bases each). Trimming cost V 8 bases and J 6 bases, with 11 bases left between them. This CDR3 contains 11 residues. Germline values: CDR1 MNHEY, CDR2 SVGAGI.